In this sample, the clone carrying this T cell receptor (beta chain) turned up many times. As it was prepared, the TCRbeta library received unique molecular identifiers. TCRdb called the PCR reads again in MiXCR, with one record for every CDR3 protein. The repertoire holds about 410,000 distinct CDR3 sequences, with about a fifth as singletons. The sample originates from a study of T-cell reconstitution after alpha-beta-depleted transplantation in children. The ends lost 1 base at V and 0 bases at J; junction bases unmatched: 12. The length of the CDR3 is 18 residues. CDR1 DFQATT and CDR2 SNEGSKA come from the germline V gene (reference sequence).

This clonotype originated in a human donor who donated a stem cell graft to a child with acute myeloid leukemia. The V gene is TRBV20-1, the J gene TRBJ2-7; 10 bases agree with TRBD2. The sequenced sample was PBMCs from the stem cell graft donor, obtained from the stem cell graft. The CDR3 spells CSARGHLAGVGNSYEQYF. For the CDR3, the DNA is TGCAGTGCTAGAGGTCACCTAGCGGGGGTAGGTAACTCCTACGAGCAGTACTTC.